This T cell receptor beta chain was recorded in a study of T cell changes during pregnancy in multiple sclerosis. The data were produced by immunoSEQ multiplex PCR, yet TCRdb's version contains in-frame clones alone and is incomplete. The profile shows tens of thousands of clones, about 93% of them singletons. V lost 6 bases to trimming and J lost 3 bases, with 14 bases between them. Per germline, CDR1 LNHDA and CDR2 SQIVND (reference sequence). The CDR3 sequence is 14 residues long. The chain recombines TRBV19 with TRBJ1-1, with D possibly TRBD1 on 6 matching bases. The material sequenced was peripheral blood, taken in the second trimester of pregnancy. This TCR was recovered from a female donor in good health, enrolled as a control in a pregnancy study. The CDR3 DNA sequence: TGTGCCAGTAGCTGGCGTCCAGGGGACACTGAAGCTTTCTTT. Protein: CASSWRPGDTEAFF. Full variable domain (missing parts from reference TRBV19 and TRBJ1-1): DGGITQSPKYLFRKEGQNVTLSCEQNLNHDAMYWYRQDPGQGLRLIYYSQIVNDFQKGDIAEGYSVSREKKESFPLTVTSAQKNPTAFYLCASSWRPGDTEAFFGQGTRLTVV.